These 12 T cell receptor beta chains were sequenced from one sample in a study of CD8+ T cells in alopecia areata. RNA extraction and reverse transcription yielded cDNA as sequencing template. Using immunoSEQ multiplex PCR, the repertoire was profiled, and TCRdb retains in-frame clones only, with some absent. The sample contains 7,500 to 10,000 clones, none of them singletons. The study sorted pooled cutaneous lymph node cells by CD4, CD8alpha, NKG2D, NKG2ACE and other markers. Sample: CD8+ T cells sorted from a lymph node. The receptors were gathered from a C3H/HeJ mouse with alopecia areata. Mouse strain MHC haplotype: H2-k.

This clone counts as medium-sized (0.01 to 0.1%). Germline and genes: mouse. The read falls 4 residues short of the CDR3 end, and the missing part is taken from the germline J gene. The rearrangement joins TRBV17 to TRBJ2-7, with TRBD1 matching over 9 bases. J lost 0 bases, V lost 6 bases, and 3 bases had no gene match. In germline, CDR1 is MNHDT, CDR2 YYDKIL. The CDR3 contains 14 residues. The CDR3 region is CASRPTGGSYEQYF. The CDR3 bases that were read are TGTGCTAGCAGGCCGACAGGGGGCTCCTAT.

This clone was counted at least ten times. Germline and genes here are mouse. The read halts 4 residues ahead of the CDR3 end, with the missing end drawn from the germline J gene. This sample includes further DNA sequences coding for the same CDR3. V gene TRBV13-3 combines with J gene TRBJ2-1; TRBD2 matches 7 bases. The CDR3 has 15 residues. V lost 1 base to trimming and J lost 0 bases; unmatched junction nucleotides: 1. Per germline, CDR1 NNHDY and CDR2 SYVADS. The CDR3 bases that were read are TGTGCCAGCAGTGATTTGGGGGGTAACTATGCT. Its protein product is CASSDLGGNYA. The whole CDR3 sequence is CASSDLGGNYAEQFF.

This clone has a count of ten or more. These gene names are mouse names. Coverage ceases 3 residues before the CDR3 finishes, and the germline J gene fills in the end. This chain joins TRBV31 and TRBJ1-6; perhaps TRBD1 as D (5 bases). TRBJ1-6 belongs to the ORF category, with a function that is uncertain. Germline V CDR1 and CDR2: GKSSPN, SITVG. This CDR3 is built from 13 residues. With 4 bases removed from V and 3 bases from J, the gap between germline ends came to 7 bases. The CDR3 loop is CAWTDIYNSPLYF. The CDR3 DNA, read in part, is TGTGCCTGGACGGACATCTATAATTCGCCC.

This clone was detected many times. Gene and germline names: mouse. Read sequence stops 4 residues before the CDR3 end, and the germline J gene provides the missing end. The chain combines TRBV13-2 with TRBJ2-5, with 8 bases identical to TRBD1. The V gene end was trimmed by 2 bases and the J gene end by 3 bases; junction bases not matched to a gene: 2. CDR1 and CDR2 from the germline V gene are NNHNN and SYGAGS (reference sequence). This CDR3 spans 14 amino acids. The CDR3 sequence is CASGEWDRQDTQYF. CDR3 bases read: TGTGCCAGCGGTGAATGGGACAGGCAAGAC.

This clone appeared many times. The genes are named according to mouse. With the read ending 4 residues before the CDR3 end, the germline J gene is used to fill in that end. V and J are TRBV13-3 and TRBJ2-2; 9 bases agree with TRBD2. Germline CDR1 NNHDY, CDR2 SYVADS. The CDR3 loop spans 15 amino acids. V gave up 4 bases and J gave up 0 bases; unmatched junction bases: 1. CDR3: CASSRLGANTGQLYF. The CDR3 DNA, read in part, is TGTGCCAGCAGTCGACTGGGGGCAAACACCGGG.

Ten or more counts support this clone. Mouse names are used for the genes. The CDR3 extends 4 residues past the end of the read, so its final part is completed from the germline J gene. The chain has TRBV1 and TRBJ2-5; 9 nucleotides line up with TRBD1. Germline assignment: CDR1 NSQYPW and CDR2 LRSPGD (reference sequence). This CDR3 has 16 amino acids. V shed 2 bases and J 3 bases; nucleotides not matched to a gene: 6. CDR3 protein: CTCSAKRDRAQDTQYF. CDR3 DNA (partial): TGCACCTGCAGTGCAAAAAGGGACAGGGCTCAAGAC.

This clone was observed a few times. The genes and germline here are from mouse. The read gets to within 4 residues of the CDR3 end, and the germline J gene fills in the rest. The chain links TRBV2 to TRBJ2-7, with 12 bases identical to TRBD2. The J segment lost 3 bases and the V segment lost 5 bases, leaving 2 bases of the junction unmatched. The CDR3 length is 14 residues. The germline V gene encodes CDR1 LGHNA and CDR2 YSYQKL. CDR3 DNA (partial): TGTGCCAGCAGCGGGACTGGGGGGCTCTAT. As protein: CASSGTGGLY. The complete CDR3 protein is CASSGTGGLYEQYF.

This clone was counted ten times or more. The genes are named according to mouse. From the germline J gene comes the end of the CDR3, since the read stops 4 residues before it. The chain recombines TRBV29 with TRBJ2-3, with 9 bases aligning to TRBD2. Germline lookup yields CDR1 MSHET and CDR2 SYDVDS. J lost 0 bases, V lost 2 bases, and 0 bases had no gene match. The CDR3 has 15 residues. Partial CDR3 DNA: TGTGCTAGCAGTTTACTGGGGGGGAGTGCAGAA. Its protein product is CASSLLGGSAE. The whole CDR3 protein is CASSLLGGSAETLYF.

This clone was seen repeatedly, ten times or more. Gene and germline names: mouse. Read data end 4 residues before the CDR3 end; the end is taken from the germline J gene. This chain joins TRBV19 and TRBJ1-1; 7 nucleotides align to TRBD1. CDR1 and CDR2 (germline): FNHDT, SITEND (reference sequence). There are 13 residues in the CDR3. The sequenced part of the CDR3 DNA is TGTGCCAGCAGTATAGATCAGGGGGCA. As protein: CASSIDQGA. The full CDR3 reads CASSIDQGAEVFF.

This clone was detected a few times. These gene names are mouse names. The DNA ends 4 residues before the CDR3 does, and the rest of the CDR3 is filled in from the germline J gene. The chain couples TRBV13-3 to TRBJ2-5, with D uncertain. CDR3 length: 13 amino acids. V was trimmed by 5 bases and J by 0 bases, leaving 7 bases between them. Germline V gives CDR1 NNHDY, CDR2 SYVADS. The CDR3 sequence is CASRNSNQDTQYF. The sequenced CDR3 bases are TGTGCCAGCAGAAACAGTAACCAAGAC.

This clone was counted many times. Gene names and germline refer to mouse. The read gets to within 4 residues of the CDR3 end, and the germline J gene fills in the rest. The chain has TRBV13-1 and TRBJ2-3; 11 nucleotides line up with TRBD2. The V gene end was trimmed by 6 bases and the J gene end by 0 bases; junction bases not matched to a gene: 6. CDR3 length: 16 residues. CDR1 is NSHNY, CDR2 SYGAGN, per germline. Incomplete CDR3 DNA: TGTGCCAGCACCGCGGGACTGGGGGCTAGTGCAGAA. Translation gives CASTAGLGASAE. The whole CDR3 is CASTAGLGASAETLYF.

In this sample, this clone turned up many times. Gene labels here are mouse ones. The CDR3 goes on 4 residues after the read ends, and that part is filled in from the germline J gene. The gene calls are TRBV13-3 and TRBJ1-1, with a weak D call TRBD1 (6 bases). Trimming stripped 5 bases from V and 1 base from J, with 15 bases between. The CDR3 runs 15 residues. Germline loops: CDR1 NNHDY, CDR2 SYVADS. The sequenced CDR3 bases are TGTGCCAGCAGGACCCTCGGGACAAGAAACACA. Its translation is CASRTLGTRNT. Given in full, the CDR3 is CASRTLGTRNTEVFF.